This TCR beta chain was recorded in a study of shared T cell receptors in the human thymus listed by TCRdb under 2021. Describing the broader study: The study examined how self-reactive, shared T-cell receptor alpha chains are generated in the human thymus.

The library was prepared using the immunoSEQ multiplex PCR assay. The table was pulled from immuneACCESS by TCRdb, which kept in-frame rearrangements only. Such tables lose some clones; where checked, under half of the loss comes from unresolved V genes, and the rest has no known cause. For this sample there are about 660,000 clones; approximately 90% appear just once. Jointly, the top ten make up roughly 0.0097% of the sample. Notes on this clone: Its binding antigen is unknown. No much larger clone is present one base from it, and per-base qualities are unavailable.

CDR1 and CDR2, per the germline V gene, are ENHRY and SYGVKD. Trimming takes 3 bases from V and 9 bases from J, and the germline ends sit 14 bases apart. The CDR3 spans 13 residues, from the cysteine through the phenylalanine. The retained sequence is limited to the CDR3, 39 bases, with the frame set at the first base. This sample also belongs to another study, concerning human thymus T cells. As described in the second report: In Finland, the donors were immunologically healthy infants who were having open corrective cardiac surgery for congenital heart defects. The thymus tissue came from surgical resects taken out during corrective cardiac surgery. Usage of V and J gene segments appeared to be biased in both the thymic and the peripheral blood repertoires. The related research found that thymic TCR repertoires overlapped highly between unrelated individuals. The study described the TCR alpha and beta repertoires in under ten infant thymus samples and four matching peripheral blood samples. Donor ages ranged from roughly 6 to 250 days, and the cohort comprised about 6 male and two female infants. After being mechanically released from the tissue, thymocytes were kept at -70 degrees C in pellets of about 10-33 million cells. A QIAsymphony instrument was used to extract genomic DNA from frozen cell pellets. The immunoSEQ multiplex PCR assay was used to amplify the TCRB and TCRAD loci from a standardized amount of quality-controlled genomic DNA. Amplicons spanned the V(D)J region at a length sufficient to cover the CDR3 and identify V and J genes. The amplicons were sequenced on an Illumina platform via the commercial immunoSEQ service. Primer bias and sequencing errors were corrected using previously described methods, and TCRAD and TCRB definitions followed the IMGT database. Repertoires were analysed with immunoSEQ Analyzer 3.0 and VDJTools, covering basic statistics, V/J segment usage, diversity estimates, rarefaction and pairwise overlap. Diversity was estimated with Chao1, ChaoE, Efron-Thisted, Shannon and inverse Simpson indices, and also on datasets down-sampled to the smallest sample. Repertoire overlap was assessed by strict matching of CDR3 nucleotide sequence, V gene and J gene, and clustering was done by Jaccard-based multidimensional scaling. Thymus samples yielded on average about 810,000 unique TCRB clonotypes, compared with around 84,000 from blood samples.

The specimen was thymocytes. This chain joins TRBV10-3 to TRBJ1-2; TRBD1 is a weak D gene call, 5 bases matching. The receptor was derived from a boy less than two years old with a congenital heart defect. Donor details come from another sample of the same person, matched by shared clones. The CDR3 region reads CAISDRALRRYTF. The DNA is TGTGCCATCAGTGACAGGGCACTTCGGCGCTACACCTTC.